What follows describes a single TCR beta chain. Its antigen has not been determined. The sample holds no much larger clone one base away, and base qualities are not on file. The roughly 42 donors, aged 6 to 90 years, were systemically healthy Caucasian individuals from Russia. Each donor gave about 9.8 milliliters of peripheral blood, drawn into EDTA-treated Vacutainer tubes. Ficoll-Paque density-gradient centrifugation was used to isolate PBMCs, with at least 6 million obtained per sample. Total RNA was extracted from PBMCs with Trizol reagent, with at least 5 micrograms obtained per sample. Naive CD45RAhigh/CD27high T cell percentages were measured by flow cytometry on a PBMC aliquot from every donor. This record belongs to a study of blood T cells in healthy people across ages (dated by TCRdb to about 2015). With respect to the entire study: In model experiments, template switching captured roughly one uniquely barcoded TCR beta cDNA molecule for every two T cells. Using deep sequencing normalized with unique cDNA molecular identifiers, the study measured how TCR beta repertoire diversity changes with age. Donors were grouped into four age groups: young (average approximately 15 years), middle-aged (roughly 40), aged (approximately 58) and long-lived (82). To avoid experimental bias, donors of different ages were randomly spread across the sequencing lanes. For two donors (one aged 18 to 30 and one aged 80 or older), the study analyzed two additional independent replicas of 1 million unique cDNA reads from the same blood draw.

Library preparation employed 5' RACE. Sequenced on an Illumina HiSeq 2500. The second PCR ran for roughly 7 to 12 cycles and used a J-beta primer mix along with a sample-barcoded 5' primer. A unique molecular identifier was introduced onto each TCR beta cDNA molecule by a template-switch 5' adaptor carrying 12 random nucleotides. Each sample yielded at least 3 million CDR3-containing paired-end reads. All of the RNA was converted into first-strand cDNA using the Mint cDNA synthesis kit, with a TRBC-specific oligonucleotide serving as the primer. All cDNA was treated with uracil-DNA glycosylase and then went through a first 18-cycle PCR with the universal primers M1SS and BC2_uni_R. The study's processing was this. Each sample was normalized by randomly selecting 1 million high-quality reads, each carrying a distinct molecular identifier. Reads sharing molecular identifiers were discarded rather than binned into consensus sequences. CDR3 identification, clonotype clustering and error correction used MiTCR with a Q25 quality threshold and the strictest error-elimination algorithm. A nonparametric unseen species model with Euler transformation was used to estimate lower-bound total TCR beta diversity. TCRdb ran its own pipeline on the public reads, namely fastp trimming at Q25 and MiXCR clone calling, and kept in-frame beta chains. Here each entry gathers all rows of one CDR3 protein and keeps the most common genes and DNA. TCRdb, not the original authors, processed these V and J calls. This sample is represented by 2 million or so distinct CDR3 sequences; roughly 49% of them were singletons. The ten largest account for around 2.1% of the sample.

Points the paper makes about the study in general: The long-lived group showed more naive CD4+ T cells, fewer expanded clones and increased TCR diversity than the aged group, suggesting age selection. Since profiling was done on bulk unsorted PBMCs, naive and antigen-experienced compartments could not be conclusively compared. As age increased, observed TCR beta diversity per million T cells dropped in a roughly linear way, and a significant reduction was already evident by age 40. A strong correlation was found between observed TCR beta diversity and the percentage of naive T cells measured by flow cytometry. Donor CMV infection status was unknown, potentially confounding age-related changes in expanded clonotypes. Estimates of total diversity from one million sequenced T cells were regarded as lower bounds and underestimates.

The junction shows trimming of 5 bases on V and 1 base on J, plus 26 bases between the germline ends. CDR3 length: 19 amino acids, cysteine to phenylalanine. Of the read, only the CDR3 DNA is kept; its 57 bases are in frame from base 1. CDR1 is given as SGHTA and CDR2 as FQGTGA, both from the germline V gene. The sequence joins TRBV7-3 to TRBJ1-1, and possibly TRBD1, on 5 matching bases. The sample taken for sequencing was blood. This TCR was recovered from a woman aged 40 to 50 in good health. CDR3 sequence: CASSAQIGGTSVPNTEAFF. At the DNA level, the sequence is TGTGCCAGCAGCGCCCAAATTGGGGGGACCTCCGTACCGAACACTGAAGCTTTCTTT.